The count of the clone carrying this T cell receptor (beta chain) is one. The sample comes from a study of siplizumab effects on memory and regulatory T cells. The CDR3 spans 13 residues. Trimming stripped 5 bases from V and 0 bases from J, with 4 bases between. Germline-derived CDR1 and CDR2 are PRHDT and FYEKMQ (reference sequence). Here immunoSEQ multiplex PCR was the method, and the copy in TCRdb shows in-frame clones only, minus some. Altogether about 91,000 clones are present, approximately 93% being singletons, with the ten largest covering 6.5%. The V gene is TRBV13, the J gene TRBJ2-2, with D unresolved. Sequencing input: CD8+ T cells sorted from blood. The clonotype comes from a human donor in good health. This CDR3 reads CASSGSNTGELFF. The CDR3 coding sequence is TGTGCCAGCAGCGGATCGAACACCGGGGAGCTGTTTTTT.